This T cell receptor (beta chain) was recovered during a study of blood T cell repertoires in COVID-19. For the study at large: From the United States, Italy and Spain came samples of acute and convalescent COVID-19. The cDNA or gDNA used as material had been derived from T cells, B-cell-depleted T cells, or PBMCs.

The CDR3 totals 15 residues. CDR1 is SGHRS and CDR2 is YFSETQ in the germline V gene. J lost 4 bases, V lost 2 bases, and 6 bases had no gene match. Per the original data handling: For nucleated cells, counts were estimated from reference gene primer amplification. The assay was immunoSEQ multiplex PCR, and TCRdb's table has in-frame clones only and misses some. V and J calls and clone size are copied from that table; D and trimming were computed from the DNA. The sample gives 150,000 to 200,000 clones, approximately 86% of which show up once; roughly 2.9% is in the top ten. The chain uses TRBV5-1 and TRBJ2-7; 10 bases agree with TRBD2. Material for sequencing was peripheral blood. This TCR was sampled from a woman in her 30s with active or convalescent COVID-19. Here the CDR3 reads CASSFGSGGAYEQYF. The DNA for the CDR3 is TGCGCCAGCAGCTTTGGGAGCGGGGGGGCTTACGAGCAGTACTTC.